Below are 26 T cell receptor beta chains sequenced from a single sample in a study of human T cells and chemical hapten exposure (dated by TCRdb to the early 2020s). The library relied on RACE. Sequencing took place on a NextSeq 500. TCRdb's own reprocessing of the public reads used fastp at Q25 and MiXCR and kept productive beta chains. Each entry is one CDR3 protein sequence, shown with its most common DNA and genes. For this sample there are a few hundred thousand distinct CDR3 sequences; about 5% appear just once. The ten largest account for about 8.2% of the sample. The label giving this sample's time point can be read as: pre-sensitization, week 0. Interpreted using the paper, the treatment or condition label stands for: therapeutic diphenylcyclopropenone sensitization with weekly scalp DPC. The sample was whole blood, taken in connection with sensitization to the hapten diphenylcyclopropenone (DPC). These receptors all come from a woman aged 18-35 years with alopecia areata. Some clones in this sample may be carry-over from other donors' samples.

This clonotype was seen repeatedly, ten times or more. CDR3 sequence (DNA): TGTGCCAGCAGGAGGGGGACTAACCCCTACAATGAGCAGTTCTTC. It specifies CASRRGTNPYNEQFF. The chain couples TRBV12-3 or TRBV12-4 to TRBJ2-1; the D gene is possibly TRBD2 (7 bases). Trimming cost V 6 bases and J 2 bases, with 14 bases left between them. The CDR3 sequence is 15 residues long.

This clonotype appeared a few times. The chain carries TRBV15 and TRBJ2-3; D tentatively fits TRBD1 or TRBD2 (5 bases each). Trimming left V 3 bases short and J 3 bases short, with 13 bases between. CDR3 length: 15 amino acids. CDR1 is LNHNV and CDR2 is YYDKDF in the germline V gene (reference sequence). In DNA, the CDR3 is TGTGCCACCAGCAGCCGTCGAGGGGTTACAGATACGCAGTATTTT. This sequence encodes CATSSRRGVTDTQYF.

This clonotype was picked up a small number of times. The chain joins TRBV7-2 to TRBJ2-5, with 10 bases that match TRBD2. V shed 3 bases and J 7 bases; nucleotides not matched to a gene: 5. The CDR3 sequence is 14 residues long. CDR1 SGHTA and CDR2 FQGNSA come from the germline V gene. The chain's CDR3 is CASSFSGGSGTQYF. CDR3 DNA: TGTGCCAGCAGCTTTAGCGGGGGGTCCGGGACCCAGTACTTC. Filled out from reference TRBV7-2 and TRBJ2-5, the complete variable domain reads GAGVSQSPSNKVTEKGKDVELRCDPISGHTALYWYRQSLGQGLEFLIYFQGNSAPDKSGLPSDRFSAERTGGSVSTLTIQRTQQEDSAVYLCASSFSGGSGTQYFGPGTRLLVL.

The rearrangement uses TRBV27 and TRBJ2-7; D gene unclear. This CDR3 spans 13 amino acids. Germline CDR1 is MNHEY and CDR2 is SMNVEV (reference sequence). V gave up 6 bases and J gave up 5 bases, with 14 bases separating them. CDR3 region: CASSLRLTDEQYF. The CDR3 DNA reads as TGTGCCAGCAGCCTCCGCCTGACTGACGAGCAGTACTTC.

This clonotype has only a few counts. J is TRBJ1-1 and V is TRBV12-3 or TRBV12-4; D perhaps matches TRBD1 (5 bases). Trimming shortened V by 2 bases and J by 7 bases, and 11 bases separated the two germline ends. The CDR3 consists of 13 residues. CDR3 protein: CASSLSGLDEAFF. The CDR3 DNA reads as TGTGCCAGCAGTTTATCAGGGCTGGATGAAGCTTTCTTT.

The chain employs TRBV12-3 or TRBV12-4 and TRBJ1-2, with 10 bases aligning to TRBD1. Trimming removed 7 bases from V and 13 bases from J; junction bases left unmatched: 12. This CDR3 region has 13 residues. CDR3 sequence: CASTPGTGAFLTF. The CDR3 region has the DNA TGTGCCAGCACCCCCGGGACAGGGGCTTTCCTCACCTTC.

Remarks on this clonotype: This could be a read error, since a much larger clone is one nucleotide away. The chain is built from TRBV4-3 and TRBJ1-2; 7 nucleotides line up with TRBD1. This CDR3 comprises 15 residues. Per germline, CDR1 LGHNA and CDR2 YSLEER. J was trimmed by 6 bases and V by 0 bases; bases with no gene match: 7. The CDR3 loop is CASSQDAGGDNGYTF. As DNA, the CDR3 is TGCGCCAGCAGCCAAGATGCAGGGGGAGACAATGGCTACACCTTC.

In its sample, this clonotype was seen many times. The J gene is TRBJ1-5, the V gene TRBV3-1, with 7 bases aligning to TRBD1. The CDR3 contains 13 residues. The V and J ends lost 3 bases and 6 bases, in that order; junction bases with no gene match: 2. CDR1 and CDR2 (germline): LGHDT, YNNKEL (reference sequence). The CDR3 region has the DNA TGTGCCAGCAGCCATACAGGGGTTCAGCCCCAGCATTTT. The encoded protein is CASSHTGVQPQHF.

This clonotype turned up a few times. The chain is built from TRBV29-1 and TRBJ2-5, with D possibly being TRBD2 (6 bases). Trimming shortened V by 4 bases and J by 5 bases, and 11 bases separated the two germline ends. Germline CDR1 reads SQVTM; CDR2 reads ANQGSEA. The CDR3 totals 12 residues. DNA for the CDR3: TGCAGCGTTGTTCCTAGCGATGAGACCCAGTACTTC. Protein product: CSVVPSDETQYF.

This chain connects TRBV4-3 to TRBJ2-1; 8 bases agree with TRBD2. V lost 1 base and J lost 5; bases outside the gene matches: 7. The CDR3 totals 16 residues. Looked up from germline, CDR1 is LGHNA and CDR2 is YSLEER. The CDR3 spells CASSQVTAGGHNEQFF. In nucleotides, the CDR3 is TGCGCCAGCAGCCAAGTAACGGCGGGGGGCCACAATGAGCAGTTCTTC.

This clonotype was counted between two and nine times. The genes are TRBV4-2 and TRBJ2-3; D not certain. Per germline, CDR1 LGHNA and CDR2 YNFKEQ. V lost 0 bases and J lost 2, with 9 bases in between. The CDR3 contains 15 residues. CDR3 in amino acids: CASSQEVGATDTQYF. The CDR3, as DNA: TGTGCCAGCAGCCAAGAAGTGGGTGCCACAGATACGCAGTATTTT.

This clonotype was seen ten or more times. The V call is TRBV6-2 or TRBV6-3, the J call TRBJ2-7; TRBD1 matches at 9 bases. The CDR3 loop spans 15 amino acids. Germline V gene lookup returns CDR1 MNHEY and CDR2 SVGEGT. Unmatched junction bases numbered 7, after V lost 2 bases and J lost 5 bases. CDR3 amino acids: CASSYVRDRAHEQYF. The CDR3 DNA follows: TGTGCCAGCAGTTACGTCCGGGACAGGGCCCACGAGCAGTACTTC.

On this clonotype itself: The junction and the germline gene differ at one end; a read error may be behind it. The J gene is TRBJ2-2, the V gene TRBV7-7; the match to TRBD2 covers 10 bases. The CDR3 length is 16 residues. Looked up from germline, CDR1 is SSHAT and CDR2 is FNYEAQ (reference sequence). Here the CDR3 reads CASSLFPGTSAGELFF. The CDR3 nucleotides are TGTGCTAGCAGCTTATTCCCCGGGACTAGCGCCGGGGAGCTGTTTTTT. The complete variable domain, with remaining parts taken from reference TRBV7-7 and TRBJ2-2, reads GAGVSQSPRYKVTKRGQDVTLRCDPISSHATLYWYQQALGQGPEFLTYFNYEAQPDKSGLPSDRFSAERPEGSISTLTIQRTEQRDSAMYRCASSLFPGTSAGELFFGEGSRLTVL.

DNA for the CDR3: TGTGCCAGCAGCCCTACCCCCCGGGGAGAGAAGGCTTTCTTT. Its protein product is CASSPTPRGEKAFF. The chain recombines TRBV5-6 with TRBJ1-1, with no clear D. Trimming cost V 4 bases and J 11 bases, with 21 bases left between them. The CDR3 is 14 amino acids. Germline V gene sequence: CDR1 SGHDT, CDR2 YYEEEE.

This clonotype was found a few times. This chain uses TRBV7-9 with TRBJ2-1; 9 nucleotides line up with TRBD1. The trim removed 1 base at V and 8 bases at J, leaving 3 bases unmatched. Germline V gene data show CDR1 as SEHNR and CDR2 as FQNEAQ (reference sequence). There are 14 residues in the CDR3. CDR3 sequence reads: CASSLGRTGDEQFF. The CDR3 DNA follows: TGTGCCAGCAGCTTAGGACGGACAGGGGATGAGCAGTTCTTC.

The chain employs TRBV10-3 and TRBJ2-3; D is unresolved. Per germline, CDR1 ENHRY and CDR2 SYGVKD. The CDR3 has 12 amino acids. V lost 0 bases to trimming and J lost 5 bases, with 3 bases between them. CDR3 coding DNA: TGTGCCATCAGTGAGTCCCGAGATACGCAGTATTTT. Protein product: CAISESRDTQYF.

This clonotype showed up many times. In nucleotides, the CDR3 is TGTGCCAGCAGTTTTCTAGCGGGGACCACAGATACGCAGTATTTT. It codes for CASSFLAGTTDTQYF. This sequence joins TRBV12-3 or TRBV12-4 and TRBJ2-3; 9 nucleotides agree with TRBD2. The CDR3 loop spans 15 amino acids. V shed 3 bases, J shed 2 bases, and the junction held 3 bases outside the gene matches.

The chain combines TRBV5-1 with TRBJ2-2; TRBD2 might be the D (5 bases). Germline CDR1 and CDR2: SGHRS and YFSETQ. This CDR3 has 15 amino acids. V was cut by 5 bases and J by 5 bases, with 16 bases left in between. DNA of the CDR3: TGCGCCAGCAGTATGTCTCCGAGGGAGACCGGGGAGCTGTTTTTT. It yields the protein CASSMSPRETGELFF.

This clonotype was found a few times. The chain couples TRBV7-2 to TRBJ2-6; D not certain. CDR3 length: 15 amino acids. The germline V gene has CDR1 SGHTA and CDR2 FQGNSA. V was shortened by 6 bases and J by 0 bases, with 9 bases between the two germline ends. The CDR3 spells CASRRLSSGANVLTF. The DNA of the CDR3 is TGTGCCAGCAGGCGCCTAAGCTCTGGGGCCAACGTCCTGACTTTC.

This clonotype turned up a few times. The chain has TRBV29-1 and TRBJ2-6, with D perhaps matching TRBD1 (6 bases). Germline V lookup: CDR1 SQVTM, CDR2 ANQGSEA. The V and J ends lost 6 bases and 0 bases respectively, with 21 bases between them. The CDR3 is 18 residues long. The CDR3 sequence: CSVLREGTFFSGANVLTF. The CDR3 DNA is TGCAGCGTCCTACGAGAGGGGACATTTTTCTCTGGGGCCAACGTCCTGACTTTC.

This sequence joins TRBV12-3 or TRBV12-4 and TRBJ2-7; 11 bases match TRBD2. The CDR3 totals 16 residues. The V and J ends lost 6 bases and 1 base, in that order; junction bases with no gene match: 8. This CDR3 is CASSHSTSGGSYEQYF. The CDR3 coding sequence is TGTGCCAGCAGCCATTCAACTAGCGGGGGTTCCTACGAGCAGTACTTC.

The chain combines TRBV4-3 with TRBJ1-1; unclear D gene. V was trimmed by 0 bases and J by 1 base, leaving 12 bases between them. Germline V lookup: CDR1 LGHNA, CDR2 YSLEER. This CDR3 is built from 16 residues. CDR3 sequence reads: CASSQDLSTANTEAFF. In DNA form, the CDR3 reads TGCGCCAGCAGCCAAGATCTTAGTACCGCGAACACTGAAGCTTTCTTT.

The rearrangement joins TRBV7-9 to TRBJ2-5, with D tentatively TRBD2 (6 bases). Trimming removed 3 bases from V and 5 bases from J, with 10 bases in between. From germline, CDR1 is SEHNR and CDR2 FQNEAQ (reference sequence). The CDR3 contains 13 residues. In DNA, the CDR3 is TGTGCCAGCAGCTTGTCGGGGGTGGAGACCCAGTACTTC. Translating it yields CASSLSGVETQYF. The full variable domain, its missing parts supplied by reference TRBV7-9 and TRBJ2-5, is DTGVSQNPRHKITKRGQNVTFRCDPISEHNRLYWYRQTLGQGPEFLTYFQNEAQLEKSRLLSDRFSAERPKGSFSTLEIQRTEQGDSAMYLCASSLSGVETQYFGPGTRLLVL.

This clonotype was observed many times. CDR3 in DNA: TGTGCCAGCAATGGTCCACCCGTGGGCGAGCAGTACTTC. This codes for CASNGPPVGEQYF. This sequence joins TRBV28 and TRBJ2-7; no clear D gene. The germline CDR1 and CDR2 sequences are MDHEN and SYDVKM. The CDR3 loop spans 13 amino acids. Trimming shortened V by 7 bases and J by 6 bases, and 16 bases separated the two germline ends. Supplemented by reference TRBV28 and TRBJ2-7, the full variable domain reads DVKVTQSSRYLVKRTGEKVFLECVQDMDHENMFWYRQDPGLGLRLIYFSYDVKMKEKGDIPEGYSVSREKKERFSLILESASTNQTSMYLCASNGPPVGEQYFGPGTRLTVT.

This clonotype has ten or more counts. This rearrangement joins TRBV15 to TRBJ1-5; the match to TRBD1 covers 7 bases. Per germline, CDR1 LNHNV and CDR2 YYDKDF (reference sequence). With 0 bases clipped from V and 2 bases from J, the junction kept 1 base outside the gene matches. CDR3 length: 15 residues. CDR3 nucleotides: TGTGCCACCAGCAGAGATGGACAGGGCAATCAGCCCCAGCATTTT. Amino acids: CATSRDGQGNQPQHF. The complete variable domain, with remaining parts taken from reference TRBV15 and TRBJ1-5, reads DAMVIQNPRYQVTQFGKPVTLSCSQTLNHNVMYWYQQKSSQAPKLLFHYYDKDFNNEADTPDNFQSRRPNTSFCFLDIRSPGLGDTAMYLCATSRDGQGNQPQHFGDGTRLSIL.

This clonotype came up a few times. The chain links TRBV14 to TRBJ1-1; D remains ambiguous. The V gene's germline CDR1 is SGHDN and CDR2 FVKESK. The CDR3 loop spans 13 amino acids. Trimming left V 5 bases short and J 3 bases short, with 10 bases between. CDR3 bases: TGTGCCAGCAGCGACCTAGCCTACACTGAAGCTTTCTTT. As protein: CASSDLAYTEAFF.